Listed below are T cell receptor beta chains from one sample, sequenced in a study of cytomegalovirus exposure and HLA in healthy donors. Using immunoSEQ multiplex PCR, the repertoire was profiled, and TCRdb retains in-frame clones only, with some absent. The top ten hold about 3.3% of the sample, which has around 75,000 clones, about 78% seen once. Sequences were obtained from PBMCs. The receptors were gathered from a young man in good health and CMV-seronegative. CDR3s include the opening cysteine and the closing phenylalanine or tryptophan. A D gene is named only where the DNA matches it firmly. Clone size appears in some rows only: once, few, many, or a class for an expanded clone.

TRBD1,NA,TRBJ2-3,TRBV4-3,TGCGCCAGCAGCCAAGATAACCAGGGGGCAGATACGCAGTATTTT,CASSQDNQGADTQYF
TRBD1,NA,TRBJ2-7,TRBV5-4,TGTGCCAGCAGAATGACAGGGGGCAGTTACGAGCAGTACTTC,CASRMTGGSYEQYF
NA,NA,TRBJ2-5,TRBV7-2,TGTGCCAGCAGCTTAGTAGTCACGGGTCTTCGACAGACCCAGTACTTC,CASSLVVTGLRQTQYF
TRBD1,NA,TRBJ2-7,TRBV11-1,TGTGCCAGCAGCAAAGTGGGACAGGCCTACGAGCAGTACTTC,CASSKVGQAYEQYF
NA,NA,TRBJ2-1,TRBV27,TGTGCCAGCAGGCCATTGCGGCTAGCTCTCTTGTACAATGAGCAGTTCTTC,CASRPLRLALLYNEQFF
TRBD1,NA,TRBJ1-2,TRBV4-2,TGTGCCAGCAGTCGGGACAGGGGGTATGGCTACACCTTC,CASSRDRGYGYTF
TRBD1,NA,TRBJ1-2,TRBV5-6,TGTGCCAGCAGCTTGGTAGGCCAGGGGGCGAACTATGGCTACACCTTC,CASSLVGQGANYGYTF
TRBD1,NA,TRBJ2-1,TRBV7-6,TGTGCCAGCAGCTTAGAGACAGGGTTGGGTGAGCAGTTCTTC,CASSLETGLGEQFF
TRBD1,once,TRBJ1-3,TRBV30,TGTGCCTGGGGACGGACAGGGGATGTTGCTGGAAACACCATATATTTT,CAWGRTGDVAGNTIYF
NA,NA,TRBJ1-4,TRBV30,TGTGCCTGGAGTCCGGGCCCCGGAGGGGAAAAACTGTTTTTT,CAWSPGPGGEKLFF
NA,NA,TRBJ2-7,TRBV5-4,TGTGCCAGCAGCTTCGAAGCCGGGACATCCTTCTACGAGCAGTACTTC,CASSFEAGTSFYEQYF
NA,NA,TRBJ1-1,TRBV7-8,TGTGCCAGCAGCTTAGATTTAGGAACAGTAGAAGCTTTCTTT,CASSLDLGTVEAFF
NA,few,TRBJ2-3,TRBV5-6,TGTGCCAGCAGCTTGCTGGCGGGGGCTAGCACAGATACGCAGTATTTT,CASSLLAGASTDTQYF
TRBD1,NA,TRBJ1-1,TRBV7-9,TGTGCCAGCAGCCGGGAGGGACAGATATCTCTAGCGGCTTTCTTT,CASSREGQISLAAFF
NA,NA,TRBJ2-1,TRBV7-3,TGTGCCAGCAGCCCAGGATCCTACAATGAGCAGTTCTTC,CASSPGSYNEQFF
TRBD1,few,TRBJ2-1,TRBV10-1,TGCGCCAGCAGCTACATCCGGGACAGGGGGCTCGGTGAGCAGTTCTTC,CASSYIRDRGLGEQFF
NA,NA,TRBJ2-6,TRBV11-1,TGTGCCATCTCACTCTCTGGGGCCAACGTCCTGACTTTC,CAISLSGANVLTF
TRBD1,few,TRBJ1-2,TRBV6-1,TGTGCCAGCAGTGAGTTCGCGACAGGGAGTGGCTACACCTTC,CASSEFATGSGYTF
TRBD1,NA,TRBJ2-3,TRBV30,TGTGCCAGAACGACAGGGGCTGTCACAGATACGCAGTATTTT,CARTTGAVTDTQYF
NA,NA,TRBJ1-4,TRBV27,TGTGCCAGCAGTAAACAGGGTCGGGGGGCTAATGAAAAACTGTTTTTT,CASSKQGRGANEKLFF
NA,NA,TRBJ2-2,TRBV9,TGTGCCAGCAGGAGGGGGGGGGAGGACACCGGGGAGCTGTTTTTT,CASRRGGEDTGELFF
NA,NA,TRBJ1-2,TRBV2,TGTGCCAGCAGTGAAAGCGGGGTTGGCTACACCTTC,CASSESGVGYTF
NA,NA,TRBJ1-3,TRBV29-1,TGCAGCGTTACAGGCCGCTCTGGAAACACCATATATTTT,CSVTGRSGNTIYF